This T cell receptor beta chain was documented in a study of primary melanoma T cells and metastatic recurrence (dated by TCRdb to 2018 to 2020). As for the study more broadly: A total of roughly 190 primary melanomas made up the cohort, all of stage T2 to T4 and more than 1 mm thick. The T-cell fraction measured by TCR beta sequencing was compared against progression-free survival as the clinical outcome. Histopathological grading of tumor-infiltrating lymphocytes was compared with the T-cell fraction derived from sequencing. The study examined whether T-cell fraction and T-cell repertoire clonality in primary melanoma tumors predicted patient outcome. Points the paper makes about the study in general: Reportedly, adding T-cell fraction to tumor thickness improved progression-free survival prediction more than adding any other histopathological variable did. A T-cell fraction above 20% appeared protective regardless of ulceration status, mitotic rate or nodal disease. Progression-free survival was reportedly predicted by the tumor T-cell fraction independently of age, mitotic rate, ulceration and thickness. An effective T-cell-mediated antitumor response in primary melanoma was framed by the authors only as a suggestion, not a demonstrated mechanism.

Patients had primary melanoma that had been surgically resected and was considered potentially curable but at risk of metastatic recurrence. Libraries were built with the immunoSEQ multiplex PCR assay. Primary melanoma tumor tissue was subjected to high-throughput sequencing of the T-cell receptor beta chain. In the original analysis: Among the repertoire analyses were the distribution of insertions and deletions and the sharing of TCRB CDR3 between samples. A gradient-boosted model ranked the predictive value of the T-cell fraction against histopathological variables. TCRdb mirrors the immuneACCESS table, restricted to in-frame sequences. Some clones are absent from its copies; in checked studies, under half trace to an unresolved V gene, and the reason for the others is unknown. Clonal size and the V and J genes are those of that table, whereas D and trimming came from the DNA. For this sample there are 600 to 750 clones; more than 75% appear just once. About 17% of the sample lies in the top ten.

Comment on this clone: Its recognized antigen is unknown. The sample holds no much larger clone one base away, and base qualities are not on file.

Inclusive of the bounding cysteine and phenylalanine, the CDR3 is 16 residues long. Only the CDR3 region is kept as DNA, spanning 48 bases read in frame from base 1. Deletion took 4 bases off V and 2 bases off J, with a span of 12 bases between the germline ends. For CDR1 and CDR2, the germline V gene lists MDHEN and SYDVKM. The chain is encoded by TRBV28 joined to TRBJ2-6; the D gene is possibly TRBD1, with 6 bases matching. The receptor comes from a human donor with melanoma. The specimen was melanoma tumor tissue. The nucleotide sequence is TGTGCCAGCAGTTCTGCGGACAGTACTGGGGCCAACGTCCTGACTTTC. It codes for CASSSADSTGANVLTF.